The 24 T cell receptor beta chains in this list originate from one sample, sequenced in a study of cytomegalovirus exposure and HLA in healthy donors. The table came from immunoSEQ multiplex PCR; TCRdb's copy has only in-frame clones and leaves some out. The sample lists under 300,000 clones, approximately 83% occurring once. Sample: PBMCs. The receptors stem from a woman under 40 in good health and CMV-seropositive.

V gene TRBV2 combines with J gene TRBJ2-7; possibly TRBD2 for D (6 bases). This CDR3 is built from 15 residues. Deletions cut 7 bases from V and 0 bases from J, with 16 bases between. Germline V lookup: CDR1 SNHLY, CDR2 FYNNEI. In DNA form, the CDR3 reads TGTGCCAGCATGTCAGTAGGACTACCCTCCTACGAGCAGTACTTC. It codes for CASMSVGLPSYEQYF.

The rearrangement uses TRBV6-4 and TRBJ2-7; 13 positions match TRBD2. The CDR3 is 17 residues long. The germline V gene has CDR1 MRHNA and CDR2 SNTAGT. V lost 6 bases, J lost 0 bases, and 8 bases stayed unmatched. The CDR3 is CASRILAGGPSSYEQYF. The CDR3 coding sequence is TGTGCCAGCAGGATACTAGCGGGAGGGCCTAGCTCCTACGAGCAGTACTTC.

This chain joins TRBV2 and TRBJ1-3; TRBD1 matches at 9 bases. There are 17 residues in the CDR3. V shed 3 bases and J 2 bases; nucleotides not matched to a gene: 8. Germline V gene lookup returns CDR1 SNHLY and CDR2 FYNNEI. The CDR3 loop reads CASSDRDRVLAGNTIYF. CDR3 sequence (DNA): TGTGCCAGCAGTGATAGGGACAGGGTTCTCGCTGGAAACACCATATATTTT.

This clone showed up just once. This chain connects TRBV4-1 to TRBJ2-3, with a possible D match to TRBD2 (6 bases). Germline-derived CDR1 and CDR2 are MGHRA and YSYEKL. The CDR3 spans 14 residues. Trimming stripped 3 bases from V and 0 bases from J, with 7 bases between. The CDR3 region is CASSQGTSTDTQYF. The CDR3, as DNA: TGCGCCAGCAGCCAGGGGACTAGCACAGATACGCAGTATTTT.

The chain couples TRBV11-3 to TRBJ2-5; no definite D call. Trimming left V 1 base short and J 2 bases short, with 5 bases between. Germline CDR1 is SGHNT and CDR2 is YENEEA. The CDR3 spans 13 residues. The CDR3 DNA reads TGTGCCAGCAGCTTAGTGTCGCAAGAGACCCAGTACTTC. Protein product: CASSLVSQETQYF.

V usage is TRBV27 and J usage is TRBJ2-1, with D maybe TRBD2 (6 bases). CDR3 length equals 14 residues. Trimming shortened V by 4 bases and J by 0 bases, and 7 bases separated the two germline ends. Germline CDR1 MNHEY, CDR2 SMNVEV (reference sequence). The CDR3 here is CASSSAGSYNEQFF. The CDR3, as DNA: TGTGCCAGCAGTTCAGCGGGCTCCTACAATGAGCAGTTCTTC.

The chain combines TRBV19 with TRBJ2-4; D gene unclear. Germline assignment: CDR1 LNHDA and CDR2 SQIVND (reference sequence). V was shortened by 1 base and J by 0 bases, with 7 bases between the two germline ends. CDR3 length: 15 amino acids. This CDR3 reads CASSIVAEAKNIQYF. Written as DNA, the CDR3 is TGTGCCAGTAGTATAGTGGCGGAAGCCAAAAACATTCAGTACTTC.

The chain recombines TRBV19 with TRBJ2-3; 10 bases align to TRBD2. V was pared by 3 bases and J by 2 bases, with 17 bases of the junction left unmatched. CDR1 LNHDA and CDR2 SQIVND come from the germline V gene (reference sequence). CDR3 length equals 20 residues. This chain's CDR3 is CASSMNARGASGRATDTQYF. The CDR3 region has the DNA TGTGCCAGTAGTATGAACGCGAGGGGGGCTAGCGGGAGAGCCACAGATACGCAGTATTTT.

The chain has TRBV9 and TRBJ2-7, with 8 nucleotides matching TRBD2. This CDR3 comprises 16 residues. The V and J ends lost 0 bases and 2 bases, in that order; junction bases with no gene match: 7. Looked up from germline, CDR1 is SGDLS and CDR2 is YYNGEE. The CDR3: CASSVGSSGSPYEQYF. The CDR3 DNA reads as TGTGCCAGCAGCGTAGGGTCTAGCGGGTCCCCCTACGAGCAGTACTTC.

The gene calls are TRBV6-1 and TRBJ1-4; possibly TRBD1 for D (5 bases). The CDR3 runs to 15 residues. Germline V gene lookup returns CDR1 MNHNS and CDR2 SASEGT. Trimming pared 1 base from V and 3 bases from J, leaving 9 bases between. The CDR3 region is CASSEDRGSNEKLFF. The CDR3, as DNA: TGTGCCAGCAGTGAAGACCGGGGGTCTAATGAAAAACTGTTTTTT.

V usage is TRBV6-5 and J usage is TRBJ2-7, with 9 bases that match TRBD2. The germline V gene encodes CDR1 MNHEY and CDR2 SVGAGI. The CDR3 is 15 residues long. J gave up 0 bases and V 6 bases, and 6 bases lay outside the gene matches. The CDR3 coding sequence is TGTGCCAGCAGCCTTAGCGGGAGTCACTCCTACGAGCAGTACTTC. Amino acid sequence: CASSLSGSHSYEQYF.

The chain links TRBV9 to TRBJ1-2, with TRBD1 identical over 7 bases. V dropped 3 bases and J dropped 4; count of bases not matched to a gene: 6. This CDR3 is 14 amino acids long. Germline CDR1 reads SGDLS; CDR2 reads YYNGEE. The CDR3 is CASSGRQGFYGYTF. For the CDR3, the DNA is TGTGCCAGCAGCGGAAGACAGGGCTTCTATGGCTACACCTTC.

Here the CDR3 DNA reads TGTGCCAGCAGCGTAGAAGCGTACAGGGTCACCGGGGAGCTGTTTTTT. Translated: CASSVEAYRVTGELFF. The chain carries TRBV9 and TRBJ2-2, with a possible D match to TRBD1 (6 bases). The germline V gene has CDR1 SGDLS and CDR2 YYNGEE. The CDR3 runs 16 residues. V lost 0 bases and J lost 4, with 13 bases in between. The full variable domain, completed using reference TRBV9 and TRBJ2-2, is DSGVTQTPKHLITATGQRVTLRCSPRSGDLSVYWYQQSLDQGLQFLIQYYNGEERAKGNILERFSAQQFPDLHSELNLSSLELGDSALYFCASSVEAYRVTGELFFGEGSRLTVL.

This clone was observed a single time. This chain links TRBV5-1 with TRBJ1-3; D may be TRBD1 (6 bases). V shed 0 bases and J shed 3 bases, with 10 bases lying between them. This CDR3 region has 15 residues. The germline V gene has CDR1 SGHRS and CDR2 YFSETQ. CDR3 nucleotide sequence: TGCGCCAGCAGCTTGGGGGGGCGGATTGGAAACACCATATATTTT. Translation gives CASSLGGRIGNTIYF.

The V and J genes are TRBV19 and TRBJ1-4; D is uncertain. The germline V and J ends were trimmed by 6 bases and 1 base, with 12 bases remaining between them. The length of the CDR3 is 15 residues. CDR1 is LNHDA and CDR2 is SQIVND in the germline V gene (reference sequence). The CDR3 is CASSPRRGTNEKLFF. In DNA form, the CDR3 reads TGTGCCAGTAGCCCCAGGCGGGGAACTAATGAAAAACTGTTTTTT.

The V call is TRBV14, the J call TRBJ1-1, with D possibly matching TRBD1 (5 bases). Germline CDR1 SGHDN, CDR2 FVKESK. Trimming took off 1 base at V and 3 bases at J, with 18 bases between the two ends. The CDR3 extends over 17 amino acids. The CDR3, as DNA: TGTGCCAGCAGCCAAGCAATCTATGGGGAGGGGTACACTGAAGCTTTCTTT. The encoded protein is CASSQAIYGEGYTEAFF.

DNA of the CDR3: TGTGCCAGCAGCCAAGGGACTAACCCCACCGGGGAGCTGTTTTTT. Translated, it gives CASSQGTNPTGELFF. This chain uses TRBV6-5 with TRBJ2-2; 7 bases agree with TRBD2. V lost 6 bases to trimming and J lost 4 bases; unmatched junction nucleotides: 8. CDR3 size: 15 residues. Germline V lookup: CDR1 MNHEY, CDR2 SVGAGI.

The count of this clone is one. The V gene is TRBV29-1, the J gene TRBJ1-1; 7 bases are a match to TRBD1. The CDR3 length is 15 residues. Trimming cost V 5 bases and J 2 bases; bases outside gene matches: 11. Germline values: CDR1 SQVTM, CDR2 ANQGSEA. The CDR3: CSVPPGQLINTEAFF. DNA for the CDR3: TGCAGCGTTCCTCCGGGACAGCTTATAAACACTGAAGCTTTCTTT.

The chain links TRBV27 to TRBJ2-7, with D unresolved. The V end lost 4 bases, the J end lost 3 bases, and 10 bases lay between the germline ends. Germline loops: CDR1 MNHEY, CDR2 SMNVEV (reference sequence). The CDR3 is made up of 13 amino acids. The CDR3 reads CASSSFYYYEQYF. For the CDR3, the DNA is TGTGCCAGCAGTTCCTTCTACTACTACGAGCAGTACTTC.

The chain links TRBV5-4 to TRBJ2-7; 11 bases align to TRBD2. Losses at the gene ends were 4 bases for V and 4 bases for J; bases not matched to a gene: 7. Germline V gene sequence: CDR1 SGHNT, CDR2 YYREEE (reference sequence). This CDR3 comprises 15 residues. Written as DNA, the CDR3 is TGTGCCAGCAGCCTTATAGCGGGAGGGCTTTACGAGCAGTACTTC. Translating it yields CASSLIAGGLYEQYF.

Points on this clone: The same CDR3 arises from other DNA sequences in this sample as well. Written as DNA, the CDR3 is TGTGCCAGCAGCGCCACAGGGCTCTCTGAAGCTTTCTTT. Translating gives CASSATGLSEAFF. The V gene is TRBV27, the J gene TRBJ1-1, with D possibly being TRBD1 (6 bases). This CDR3 is 13 amino acids long. Trimming cost V 6 bases and J 6 bases, with 14 bases left between them. CDR1 and CDR2 (germline): MNHEY, SMNVEV (reference sequence).

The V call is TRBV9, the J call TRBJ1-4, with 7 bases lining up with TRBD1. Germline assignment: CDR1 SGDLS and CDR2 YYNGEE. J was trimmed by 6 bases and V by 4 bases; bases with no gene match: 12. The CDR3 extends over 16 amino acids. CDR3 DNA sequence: TGTGCCAGCAGCCCGCGGGTGGGACAGCTTTATGAAAAACTGTTTTTT. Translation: CASSPRVGQLYEKLFF.

CDR3 amino acids: CASSTNLLASAYEQYF. The CDR3 nucleotides are TGTGCCAGCAGCACCAATCTACTAGCGTCCGCCTACGAGCAGTACTTC. This chain links TRBV21-1 with TRBJ2-7; the listed D gene, TRBD2, was not tested against the DNA. TRBV21-1 is flagged as a pseudogene. This CDR3 region has 16 residues.

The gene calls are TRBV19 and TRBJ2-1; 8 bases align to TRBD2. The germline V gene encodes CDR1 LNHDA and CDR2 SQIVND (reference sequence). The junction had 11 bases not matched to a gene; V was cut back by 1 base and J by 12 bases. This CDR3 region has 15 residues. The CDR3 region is CASSIAGSDRGGQFF. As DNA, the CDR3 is TGTGCCAGTAGTATAGCTGGGAGTGACCGGGGGGGGCAGTTCTTC.